These 6 T cell receptor beta chains were sequenced from one sample in a study of cytomegalovirus exposure and HLA in healthy donors. A multiplex PCR was run with 60 Vbeta primers and 13 Jbeta primers. Profiling relied on immunoSEQ multiplex PCR, and the TCRdb table lists in-frame clones only, not all of them. The table shows under 200,000 clones, with about 75% occurring only once. The sequenced material came from PBMCs. The receptor source for this set is a female donor in good health and CMV-seronegative.

The chain couples TRBV19 to TRBJ1-5; D gene ambiguous. The CDR3 extends over 14 amino acids. The V gene lost 10 bases and the J gene lost 5 bases, with 18 bases spanning the gap. In germline, CDR1 is LNHDA, CDR2 SQIVND (reference sequence). The CDR3 nucleotides are TGTGCCACCAACGTCCGGGGAGCGGATCAGCCCCAGCATTTT. Translated: CATNVRGADQPQHF.

V is TRBV18 and J is TRBJ1-2; 7 nucleotides line up with TRBD1. CDR3 length: 14 residues. Germline V gives CDR1 KGHSH, CDR2 LQKENI. V was pared by 4 bases and J by 6 bases, with 8 bases of the junction left unmatched. CDR3 sequence reads: CASSRVGGGDGYTF. DNA of the CDR3: TGTGCCAGCTCACGGGTAGGGGGCGGCGATGGCTACACCTTC.

The chain uses TRBV2 and TRBJ2-1; D is unclear. This CDR3 spans 12 amino acids. CDR1 and CDR2 from the germline V gene are SNHLY and FYNNEI. V was shortened by 6 bases and J by 4 bases, with 7 bases between the two germline ends. The CDR3 loop reads CASSAVYNEQFF. Here the CDR3 DNA reads TGTGCCAGCAGCGCAGTGTACAATGAGCAGTTCTTC.

This chain joins TRBV19 and TRBJ1-4, with 11 bases lining up with TRBD1. The CDR3 loop spans 15 amino acids. J lost 6 bases, V lost 5 bases, and 5 bases had no gene match. Germline V lookup: CDR1 LNHDA, CDR2 SQIVND (reference sequence). This CDR3 reads CASSLPGQGDEKLFF. The CDR3 region has the DNA TGTGCCAGTAGTTTACCGGGACAGGGGGATGAAAAACTGTTTTTT.

This chain uses TRBV20-1 with TRBJ2-3; D perhaps matches TRBD2 (5 bases). The CDR3 is made up of 11 amino acids. Germline V lookup: CDR1 DFQATT, CDR2 SNEGSKA (reference sequence). The CDR3 is CSNGRTDTQYF. In DNA, the CDR3 is TGCAGCAATGGGAGAACAGATACGCAGTATTTT.

This clone appeared once. This chain connects TRBV19 to TRBJ2-7, with TRBD2 matching over 15 bases. The junction had 10 bases not matched to a gene; V was cut back by 5 bases and J by 2 bases. Germline values: CDR1 LNHDA, CDR2 SQIVND (reference sequence). The length of the CDR3 is 18 residues. As DNA, the CDR3 is TGTGCCAGTAGTCTTCGGACTAGCGGGGGGGCCTGGACCTACGAGCAGTACTTC. This gives the protein CASSLRTSGGAWTYEQYF.